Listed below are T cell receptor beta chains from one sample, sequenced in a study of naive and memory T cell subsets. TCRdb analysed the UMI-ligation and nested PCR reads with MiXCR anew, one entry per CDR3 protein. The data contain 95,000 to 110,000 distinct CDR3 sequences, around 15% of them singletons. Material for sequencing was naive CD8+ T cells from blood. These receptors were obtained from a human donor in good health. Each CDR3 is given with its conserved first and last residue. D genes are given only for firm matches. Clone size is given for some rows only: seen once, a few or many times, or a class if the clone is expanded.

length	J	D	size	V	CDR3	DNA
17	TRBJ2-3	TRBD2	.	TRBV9	CASSVATDRGGKDTQYF	TGTGCCAGCAGCGTAGCTACGGATCGGGGGGGCAAAGATACGCAGTATTTT
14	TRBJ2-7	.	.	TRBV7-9	CASSLPTENYEQYF	TGTGCCAGCAGCTTACCTACTGAGAACTACGAGCAGTACTTC
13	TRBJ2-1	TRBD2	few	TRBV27	CASSQGLAGDLFF	TGTGCCAGCAGTCAAGGACTAGCGGGGGATTTATTCTTC
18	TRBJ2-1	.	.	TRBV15	CATSKPVLTRNSGFEQFF	TGTGCCACCAGCAAGCCGGTTTTGACCAGAAATTCAGGGTTTGAGCAGTTCTTC
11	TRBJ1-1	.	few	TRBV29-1	CSGRQDTEAFF	TGCAGCGGCCGACAGGACACTGAAGCTTTCTTT
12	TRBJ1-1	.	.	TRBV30	CAWSLGATEAFF	TGTGCCTGGAGTTTGGGTGCCACTGAAGCTTTCTTT
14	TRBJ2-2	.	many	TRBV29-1	CSVGSGANTGELFF	TGCAGCGTTGGCTCCGGGGCGAACACCGGGGAGCTGTTTTTT
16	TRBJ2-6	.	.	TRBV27	CATRSFVGSGANVLTF	TGTGCCACCCGGAGCTTCGTTGGCTCTGGGGCCAACGTCCTGACTTTC
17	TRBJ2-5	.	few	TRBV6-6	CASSYPRRGGTKETQYF	TGTGCCAGCAGTTACCCTAGACGCGGGGGCACAAAAGAGACCCAGTACTTC
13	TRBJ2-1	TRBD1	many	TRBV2	CARSRGQYNEQFF	TGTGCCAGAAGCAGGGGACAGTACAATGAGCAGTTCTTC
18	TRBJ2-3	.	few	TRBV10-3	CAISESIGGPAQTDTQYF	TGTGCCATCAGTGAGTCGATAGGAGGGCCTGCTCAAACAGATACGCAGTATTTT
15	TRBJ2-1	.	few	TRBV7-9	CASSLGTRAGDEQFF	TGTGCCAGCAGCTTAGGGACAAGGGCAGGCGATGAGCAGTTCTTC
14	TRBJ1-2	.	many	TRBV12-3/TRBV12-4	CASSLSGGVFGYTF	TGTGCCAGCAGTTTATCCGGCGGGGTATTTGGCTACACCTTC
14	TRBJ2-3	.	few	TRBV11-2	CASSLSGGTDTQYF	TGTGCCAGCAGCTTATCCGGGGGCACAGATACGCAGTATTTT
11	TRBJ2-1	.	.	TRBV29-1	CSVEQLVEQFF	TGCAGCGTTGAACAACTAGTTGAGCAGTTCTTC
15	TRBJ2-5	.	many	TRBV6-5	CASSLGGGGQETQYF	TGTGCCAGCAGCCTTGGAGGGGGGGGCCAAGAGACCCAGTACTTC
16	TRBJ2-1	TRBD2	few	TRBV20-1	CSARGGTSGLYNEQFF	TGCAGTGCTAGAGGGGGGACTAGCGGGCTCTACAATGAGCAGTTCTTC
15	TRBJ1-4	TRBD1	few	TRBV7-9	CASSFPGQGNEKLFF	TGTGCCAGCAGCTTCCCGGGACAGGGGAATGAAAAACTGTTTTTT
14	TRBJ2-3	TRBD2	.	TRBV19	CANVTSAWADTQYF	TGTGCCAATGTTACTAGCGCCTGGGCAGATACGCAGTATTTT
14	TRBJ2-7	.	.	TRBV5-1	CASSLGQALYEQYF	TGCGCCAGCAGCTTGGGACAGGCCCTCTACGAGCAGTACTTC
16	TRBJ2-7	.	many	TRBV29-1	CSVPFRDPGASYEQYF	TGCAGCGTTCCCTTCCGGGACCCAGGGGCTTCCTACGAGCAGTACTTC
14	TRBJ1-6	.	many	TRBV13	CASSSERGRRPLHF	TGTGCCAGCAGTTCAGAACGGGGGCGAAGACCCCTCCACTTT
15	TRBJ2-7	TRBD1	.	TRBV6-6	CASSLTGTGAHEQYF	TGTGCCAGCAGCCTTACCGGGACAGGTGCCCACGAGCAGTACTTC
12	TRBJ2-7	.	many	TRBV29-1	CSVEAGTYEQYF	TGCAGCGTTGAGGCAGGGACCTACGAGCAGTACTTC
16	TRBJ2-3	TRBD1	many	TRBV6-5	CASSHGQGALTDTQYF	TGTGCCAGCAGTCACGGACAGGGGGCGTTGACAGATACGCAGTATTTT
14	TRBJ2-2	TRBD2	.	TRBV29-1	CSVVQLAGTGELFF	TGCAGCGTTGTCCAACTAGCGGGCACCGGGGAGCTGTTTTTT
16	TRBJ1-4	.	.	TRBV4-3	CASSQEWAAQNEKLFF	TGCGCCAGCAGCCAAGAATGGGCAGCGCAAAATGAAAAACTGTTTTTT
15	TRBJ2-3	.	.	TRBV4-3	CASSQGIQNTDTQYF	TGCGCCAGCAGCCAAGGAATCCAGAACACAGATACGCAGTATTTT
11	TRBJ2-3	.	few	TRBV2	CASTNTDTQYF	TGTGCCAGCACTAATACAGATACGCAGTATTTT
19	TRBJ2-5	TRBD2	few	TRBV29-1	CSVAPTSGRAYLDQETQYF	TGCAGCGTTGCCCCGACTAGCGGGAGGGCCTATCTCGACCAAGAGACCCAGTACTTC
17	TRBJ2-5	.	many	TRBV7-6	CASSLGPGDYSGETQYF	TGTGCCAGCAGCTTAGGTCCCGGTGACTATTCCGGGGAGACCCAGTACTTC
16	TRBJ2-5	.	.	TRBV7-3	CASSLNPGTDQETQYF	TGTGCCAGCAGCTTAAACCCCGGGACCGATCAAGAGACCCAGTACTTC
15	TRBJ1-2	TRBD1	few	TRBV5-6	CASSYPGGSNYGYTF	TGTGCCAGCAGCTACCCAGGGGGTTCCAACTATGGCTACACCTTC
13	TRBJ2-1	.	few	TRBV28	CASSSTDYNEQFF	TGTGCCAGCAGCAGTACCGATTACAATGAGCAGTTCTTC
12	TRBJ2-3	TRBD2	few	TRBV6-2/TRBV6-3	CASSYRRGVEYF	TGTGCCAGCAGTTACCGGCGGGGGGTAGAGTATTTT
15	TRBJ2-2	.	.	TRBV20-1	CSATPVGRLAGELFF	TGCAGTGCTACCCCGGTTGGGAGATTAGCTGGGGAGCTGTTTTTT
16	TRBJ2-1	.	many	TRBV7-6	CASSLLWSGSYNEQFF	TGTGCCAGCAGCTTACTTTGGAGCGGCTCCTACAATGAGCAGTTCTTC
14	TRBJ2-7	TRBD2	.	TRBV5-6	CASSLNSGIYEQYF	TGTGCCAGCAGCTTGAATAGCGGGATATACGAGCAGTACTTC